These 26 T cell receptor beta chains originate from one sample sequenced in a study of T-cell memory formation after mild COVID-19. MiXCR, applied by TCRdb to the 5' RACE reads, yields one record per CDR3 protein. The data show about 270,000 distinct CDR3 sequences, roughly 16% seen once. Source material: PBMCs or a T cell subset sorted from them (not recorded which). These receptors were taken from a man aged 18 to 35 who had mild COVID-19 (a few samples of this study predate the infection). Cell type and time point are not known.

The rearrangement links TRBV12-3 or TRBV12-4 to TRBJ2-7, with TRBD1 identical over 9 bases. This CDR3 has 14 residues. With V trimmed by 7 bases and J by 4 bases, 8 bases remained unmatched. DNA for the CDR3: TGTGCCAGCACATGGGGGACAGGGAGTTACGAGCAGTACTTC. Translation gives CASTWGTGSYEQYF.

This clonotype has a handful of counts. A much larger clonotype is one base distant, so this may be a read error. The rearrangement links TRBV7-2 to TRBJ1-2; D remains ambiguous. Per germline, CDR1 SGHTA and CDR2 FQGNSA. The CDR3 consists of 12 residues. V lost 5 bases and J 0 bases, leaving 4 bases between the germline ends. CDR3 DNA sequence: TGTGCCAGCAGCCAACCTAACTATGGCTACACCTTC. Encoded protein: CASSQPNYGYTF.

This clonotype was seen only a few times. V usage is TRBV29-1 and J usage is TRBJ2-1, with D uncertain. The germline V gene encodes CDR1 SQVTM and CDR2 ANQGSEA. The CDR3 sequence is 14 residues long. V was cut by 7 bases and J by 2 bases, with 15 bases left in between. The CDR3 DNA reads TGCAGCGCACGCACCGCCGGCACCTACAATGAGCAGTTCTTC. Translating gives CSARTAGTYNEQFF.

This chain joins TRBV6-2 or TRBV6-3 and TRBJ1-5; the D is unclear. CDR3 size: 15 residues. The V end lost 4 bases, the J end lost 0 bases, and 10 bases lay between the germline ends. CDR1 and CDR2 from the germline V gene are MNHEY and SVGEGT. The DNA of the CDR3 is TGTGCCAGCAGTTCGACCGAAGCTAGCAATCAGCCCCAGCATTTT. It codes for CASSSTEASNQPQHF.

This clonotype has just a few counts. The V call is TRBV28, the J call TRBJ2-3, with TRBD2 matching over 7 bases. This CDR3 spans 14 amino acids. In germline, CDR1 is MDHEN, CDR2 SYDVKM. V lost 6 bases and J lost 5; bases outside the gene matches: 8. CDR3 residues: CASSKTSAGDTQYF. The CDR3 region has the DNA TGTGCCAGCAGCAAAACTAGCGCGGGAGATACGCAGTATTTT. Full variable domain (missing parts from reference TRBV28 and TRBJ2-3): DVKVTQSSRYLVKRTGEKVFLECVQDMDHENMFWYRQDPGLGLRLIYFSYDVKMKEKGDIPEGYSVSREKKERFSLILESASTNQTSMYLCASSKTSAGDTQYFGPGTRLTVL.

This chain joins TRBV29-1 and TRBJ2-3; D not resolved. V was clipped by 2 bases and J by 5 bases, with 5 bases between them. The length of the CDR3 is 11 residues. CDR1 SQVTM and CDR2 ANQGSEA come from the germline V gene. The CDR3 sequence: CSVEWGDTQYF. For the CDR3, the DNA is TGCAGCGTTGAATGGGGAGATACGCAGTATTTT.

There are a few counts of this clonotype. The V gene is TRBV20-1, the J gene TRBJ2-7; no clear D. Looked up from germline, CDR1 is DFQATT and CDR2 is SNEGSKA (reference sequence). The CDR3 sequence is 16 residues long. V was clipped by 0 bases and J by 9 bases, with 24 bases between them. The CDR3 loop reads CSARDLGQVLSYPQYF. CDR3 sequence (DNA): TGCAGTGCTAGAGATCTCGGCCAAGTTCTCTCCTACCCGCAGTACTTC.

The chain combines TRBV6-1 with TRBJ2-3, with 7 nucleotides matching TRBD1. Trimming cost V 4 bases and J 4 bases; bases outside gene matches: 2. CDR3 length equals 13 residues. From germline, CDR1 is MNHNS and CDR2 SASEGT. CDR3 nucleotides: TGTGCCAGCAGTGCCCAGGGGGCAGATACGCAGTATTTT. Protein sequence: CASSAQGADTQYF.

The chain carries TRBV29-1 and TRBJ1-1, with D possibly being TRBD1 (6 bases). CDR1 SQVTM and CDR2 ANQGSEA come from the germline V gene. The germline V and J ends were trimmed by 5 bases and 4 bases, with 14 bases remaining between them. This CDR3 spans 13 amino acids. CDR3 amino acids: CSVSEGVGTEAFF. DNA of the CDR3: TGCAGCGTTTCTGAGGGGGTGGGCACTGAAGCTTTCTTT. The whole variable domain, filled in from reference TRBV29-1 and TRBJ1-1, reads SAVISQKPSRDICQRGTSLTIQCQVDSQVTMMFWYRQQPGQSLTLIATANQGSEATYESGFVIDKFPISRPNLTFSTLTVSNMSPEDSSIYLCSVSEGVGTEAFFGQGTRLTVV.

This chain connects TRBV20-1 to TRBJ1-1; D may be TRBD1 (6 bases). CDR1 DFQATT and CDR2 SNEGSKA come from the germline V gene (reference sequence). V was shortened by 5 bases and J by 1 base, with 11 bases between the two germline ends. There are 13 residues in the CDR3. The CDR3 is CSAGGTSNTEAFF. The CDR3 coding sequence is TGCAGTGCTGGCGGGACATCGAACACTGAAGCTTTCTTT.

The chain joins TRBV28 to TRBJ2-5, with D perhaps assigned TRBD1 or TRBD2 (5 bases each). This CDR3 region has 12 residues. V was trimmed by 10 bases and J by 3 bases, leaving 12 bases between them. Germline values: CDR1 MDHEN, CDR2 SYDVKM. CDR3 protein: CATTEGKETQYF. CDR3 DNA: TGTGCCACCACCGAGGGGAAAGAGACCCAGTACTTC.

In this sample, this clonotype turned up a few times. V usage is TRBV6-6 and J usage is TRBJ1-1, with a possible D match to TRBD1 (5 bases). The CDR3 sequence is 14 residues long. In germline, CDR1 is MNHNY, CDR2 SVGAGI (reference sequence). Trimming removed 2 bases from V and 4 bases from J, with 11 bases in between. The CDR3 nucleotides read TGTGCCAGCAGTTACGATCTGGGGGGCACTGAAGCTTTCTTT. It translates to CASSYDLGGTEAFF.

This clonotype came up a few times. CDR3 DNA sequence: TGTGCCAGCAGCAATAAACGAGTGAGACAGAGATACAATGAGCAGTTCTTC. Its translation: CASSNKRVRQRYNEQFF. The chain joins TRBV21-1 to TRBJ2-1; the D segment call TRBD1 is taken from the table without a DNA check. TRBV21-1 is a pseudogene locus. CDR3 length: 17 residues.

The chain joins TRBV10-2 to TRBJ2-1; 7 nucleotides agree with TRBD2. This CDR3 has 15 amino acids. The V gene's germline CDR1 is WSHSY and CDR2 SAAADI. V trimming: 0 bases; J trimming: 9 bases; junction bases outside the gene matches: 8. CDR3 DNA: TGCGCCAGCAGTGAGTCGACAGCGGGGCGCGGTGAGCAGTTCTTC. This translates into CASSESTAGRGEQFF.

The chain carries TRBV7-2 and TRBJ1-1, with D tentatively TRBD1 (5 bases). The CDR3 runs 14 residues. The germline V gene encodes CDR1 SGHTA and CDR2 FQGNSA. V was shortened by 6 bases and J by 0 bases, with 11 bases between the two germline ends. CDR3 protein: CASSRDRLNTEAFF. The CDR3 nucleotides are TGTGCCAGCAGTCGGGACCGCCTGAACACTGAAGCTTTCTTT.

CDR3 in amino acids: CASSIQGNYGYTF. The DNA for the CDR3 is TGTGCCAGCAGCATCCAAGGAAACTATGGCTACACCTTC. The J gene is TRBJ1-2, the V gene TRBV7-9; D ambiguous. Germline V gene sequence: CDR1 SEHNR, CDR2 FQNEAQ (reference sequence). Trimming left V 5 bases short and J 2 bases short, with 9 bases between. The CDR3 totals 13 residues.

The chain has TRBV28 and TRBJ1-5; D possibly corresponds to TRBD1 (5 bases). This CDR3 spans 12 amino acids. Germline V lookup: CDR1 MDHEN, CDR2 SYDVKM. The CDR3 DNA reads as TGTACCACCAGTAGATCGGGGGAGCCCCAGCATTTT. It translates to CTTSRSGEPQHF.

Ten or more counts support this clonotype. The rearrangement joins TRBV12-5 to TRBJ1-1; unclear D gene. This CDR3 is 13 amino acids long. V lost 4 bases to trimming and J lost 3 bases, with 9 bases between them. CDR1 and CDR2 (germline): LGHNT, FRNRAP. CDR3 bases: TGTGCTAGTGGTTCTTGGTCCTACACTGAAGCTTTCTTT. Its protein is CASGSWSYTEAFF.

This clonotype was seen repeatedly, ten times or more. One end of the junction varies from germline; a read error may be responsible. The CDR3 DNA reads as TGCGCCAGCAGCCAAGGGGGGACCCAGTACTTC. This translates into CASSQGGTQYF. This chain joins TRBV3-1 and TRBJ2-5; weak D call: TRBD1 (6 bases). The CDR3 runs 11 residues. Germline V lookup: CDR1 LGHDT, CDR2 YNNKEL (reference sequence).

This clonotype was counted a few times. The chain uses TRBV5-4 and TRBJ2-3, with D perhaps matching TRBD1 (7 bases). The CDR3 consists of 16 residues. The V end lost 4 bases, the J end lost 0 bases, and 15 bases lay between the germline ends. Germline lookup yields CDR1 SGHNT and CDR2 YYREEE (reference sequence). The CDR3 bases are TGTGCCAGCAGCGGGGGGACAGCTACTAGCACAGATACGCAGTATTTT. Its protein is CASSGGTATSTDTQYF.

This clonotype was counted a few times. The rearrangement joins TRBV15 to TRBJ2-7; D is unresolved. This CDR3 has 14 residues. The V end lost 4 bases, the J end lost 1 base, and 11 bases lay between the germline ends. CDR1 LNHNV and CDR2 YYDKDF come from the germline V gene (reference sequence). Written as DNA, the CDR3 is TGTGCCACCAGCACCGGTAGGTCTTCCTACGAGCAGTACTTC. It codes for CATSTGRSSYEQYF.

This clonotype was seen only a few times. The chain employs TRBV3-1 and TRBJ2-2; D is perhaps TRBD1 (6 bases). The length of the CDR3 is 15 residues. Looked up from germline, CDR1 is LGHDT and CDR2 is YNNKEL (reference sequence). Trimming pared 3 bases from V and 2 bases from J, leaving 10 bases between. The CDR3 sequence: CASSHWGQNTGELFF. The CDR3 DNA reads as TGTGCCAGCAGCCACTGGGGACAAAACACCGGGGAGCTGTTTTTT.

This clonotype was seen a few times. CDR3 in DNA: TGCAGTGCCTACGACGGTAACTATGGCTACACCTTC. Its protein is CSAYDGNYGYTF. The V and J genes are TRBV20-1 and TRBJ1-2; no reliable D call. V lost 6 bases, J lost 1 base, and 9 bases lay in between. The CDR3 length is 12 residues. CDR1 and CDR2 (germline): DFQATT, SNEGSKA (reference sequence).

This clonotype was observed many times. Here the CDR3 reads CASSLAWGGDTQYF. The CDR3 DNA reads as TGCGCCAGCAGCTTGGCCTGGGGGGGCGATACGCAGTATTTT. The chain has TRBV5-1 and TRBJ2-3, with D maybe TRBD2 (7 bases). Germline lookup yields CDR1 SGHRS and CDR2 YFSETQ. CDR3 length: 14 amino acids. The V gene lost 0 bases and the J gene lost 6 bases, with 11 bases spanning the gap.

This clonotype has a handful of counts. The chain uses TRBV20-1 and TRBJ2-1; D not resolved. Trimming took off 3 bases at V and 13 bases at J, with 16 bases between the two ends. The CDR3 covers 12 residues. Germline lookup yields CDR1 DFQATT and CDR2 SNEGSKA (reference sequence). CDR3 nucleotides: TGCAGTGCTAGCTTACGCCGACCACCTCAGTTCTTC. Its translation is CSASLRRPPQFF.

V is TRBV20-1 and J is TRBJ1-5; no clear D. CDR1 and CDR2 from the germline V gene are DFQATT and SNEGSKA (reference sequence). Trimming took 3 bases from V and 0 from J, leaving 18 bases between them. CDR3 length: 17 residues. CDR3 nucleotides: TGCAGTGCTAGGCCGGGCCAAAAAGACGATAGCAATCAGCCCCAGCATTTT. It codes for CSARPGQKDDSNQPQHF.